This T cell receptor beta chain was profiled in a study of blood T cell repertoires in COVID-19. For the study at large: T cells, B-cell-depleted T cells, or PBMCs supplied cDNA or gDNA.

The CDR3 extends over 14 amino acids. Trimming removed 6 bases at V and 5 bases at J, with 16 bases between. Germline values: CDR1 SNHLY, CDR2 FYNNEI. In the authors' methods: Reference gene primers were amplified, and this amplification served to estimate nucleated cell counts. Only in-frame clones appear in the TCRdb table, and some are missing; sequencing was by immunoSEQ multiplex PCR. V, J and clone size derive from that table, while D and trimming were established from the DNA sequence. The top ten hold more than 4% of the sample, which has tens of thousands of clones, roughly 85% seen once. This sequence was found in an older woman with acute or convalescent COVID-19. The V and J genes are TRBV2 and TRBJ1-1; TRBD1 might be the D (5 bases). Material for sequencing was peripheral blood. CDR3 region: CASSKTASGTEAFF. The CDR3 coding sequence is TGTGCCAGCAGCAAGACAGCCTCCGGAACTGAAGCTTTCTTT.